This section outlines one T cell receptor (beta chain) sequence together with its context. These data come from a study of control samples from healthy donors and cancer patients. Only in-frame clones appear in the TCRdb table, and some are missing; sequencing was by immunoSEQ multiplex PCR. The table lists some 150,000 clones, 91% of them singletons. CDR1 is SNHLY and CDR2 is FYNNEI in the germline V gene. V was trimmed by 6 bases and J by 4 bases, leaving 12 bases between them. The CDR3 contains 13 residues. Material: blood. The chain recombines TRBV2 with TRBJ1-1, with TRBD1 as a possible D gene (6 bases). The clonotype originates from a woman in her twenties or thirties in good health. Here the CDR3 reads CASSKEGVTEAFF. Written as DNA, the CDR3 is TGTGCCAGCAGCAAGGAGGGGGTCACTGAAGCTTTCTTT. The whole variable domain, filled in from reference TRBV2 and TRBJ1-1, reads EPEVTQTPSHQVTQMGQEVILRCVPISNHLYFYWYRQILGQKVEFLVSFYNNEISEKSEIFDDQFSVERPDGSNFTLKIRSTKLEDSAMYFCASSKEGVTEAFFGQGTRLTVV.